One and the same sample provided the 22 T cell receptor beta chains below, sequenced in a study of T-cell memory formation after mild COVID-19. TCRdb redid the calling of the 5' RACE reads with MiXCR, one entry per CDR3 protein. The sample yields about 210,000 distinct CDR3 sequences, roughly 30% seen once. The specimen was PBMCs or a T cell subset sorted from them (not recorded which). The receptors stem from an adult woman who had mild COVID-19 (a few samples of this study predate the infection). Cell type and time point are not known.

The table lists this clonotype with a count of one. The rearrangement joins TRBV27 to TRBJ2-5, with a possible D match to TRBD2 (5 bases). CDR1 and CDR2 (germline): MNHEY, SMNVEV (reference sequence). The V end was cut by 7 bases, the J end by 7 bases, with 19 bases between. The CDR3 is made up of 14 amino acids. DNA of the CDR3: TGTGCCAGCAAGGTCGGCAGCGGATCCGGGACCCAGTACTTC. It is translated as CASKVGSGSGTQYF.

The table lists this clonotype with a few counts. J is TRBJ1-5 and V is TRBV7-9; 8 nucleotides match TRBD1. The CDR3 contains 13 residues. Germline trimming cut 6 bases from V and 4 bases from J; bases unmatched to any gene: 2. CDR1 SEHNR and CDR2 FQNEAQ come from the germline V gene (reference sequence). The CDR3 DNA follows: TGTGCCAGCAGTTGGGACAGGAATCAGCCCCAGCATTTT. Amino acids: CASSWDRNQPQHF.

In its sample, this clonotype was seen many times. The rearrangement joins TRBV19 to TRBJ2-3, with D uncertain. CDR1 and CDR2 from the germline V gene are LNHDA and SQIVND (reference sequence). The CDR3 runs 13 residues. V gave up 7 bases and J gave up 4 bases, with 12 bases separating them. The CDR3 sequence is CASTLGAADTQYF. In DNA form, the CDR3 reads TGTGCCAGTACCCTCGGTGCGGCAGATACGCAGTATTTT. Drawing the rest from reference TRBV19 and TRBJ2-3, the complete variable domain is DGGITQSPKYLFRKEGQNVTLSCEQNLNHDAMYWYRQDPGQGLRLIYYSQIVNDFQKGDIAEGYSVSREKKESFPLTVTSAQKNPTAFYLCASTLGAADTQYFGPGTRLTVL.

The DNA of the CDR3 is TGTGCCACCAGTGACCCGGGACTAGCGGGAGGTGAGCAGTTCTTC. It specifies CATSDPGLAGGEQFF. The rearrangement joins TRBV24-1 to TRBJ2-1, with 15 nucleotides matching TRBD2. The CDR3 covers 15 residues. The germline V gene has CDR1 KGHDR and CDR2 SFDVKD. Losses at the gene ends were 4 bases for V and 9 bases for J; bases not matched to a gene: 3.

This chain uses TRBV18 with TRBJ2-2, with a weak D call TRBD2 (6 bases). CDR3 length equals 16 residues. V was trimmed by 0 bases and J by 2 bases, leaving 10 bases between them. Per the germline V gene, CDR1 is KGHSH and CDR2 is LQKENI. The CDR3 loop is CASSPPGGPNTGELFF. CDR3 nucleotide sequence: TGTGCCAGCTCACCACCGGGGGGACCAAACACCGGGGAGCTGTTTTTT.

This clonotype came up a few times. The rearrangement links TRBV30 to TRBJ2-2, with D possibly being TRBD1 or TRBD2 (5 bases each). CDR1 and CDR2 (germline): GTSNPN, SVGIG (reference sequence). V was pared by 4 bases and J by 2 bases, with 8 bases between. The CDR3 consists of 13 residues. The CDR3 DNA reads as TGTGCCTGGAAGAGGGGTAACACCGGGGAGCTGTTTTTT. This gives the protein CAWKRGNTGELFF.

This clonotype was observed a few times. An end of the junction does not agree with germline; a read error may underlie this. V and J are TRBV7-7 and TRBJ2-7; D is perhaps TRBD1 or TRBD2 (5 bases each). The CDR3 loop spans 15 amino acids. The germline V gene has CDR1 SSHAT and CDR2 FNYEAQ (reference sequence). CDR3 amino acids: CASSLGRDPAYEQYF. CDR3 DNA: TGTGCTAGCAGCTTAGGCCGGGACCCTGCCTACGAGCAGTACTTC.

The chain combines TRBV5-6 with TRBJ2-7; D is unclear. With 0 bases removed from V and 6 bases from J, the gap between germline ends came to 13 bases. This CDR3 region has 14 residues. Germline V gene sequence: CDR1 SGHDT, CDR2 YYEEEE. Here the CDR3 DNA reads TGTGCCAGCAGCTTGGGGGCCAGGCTGGGCGAGCAGTACTTC. It translates to CASSLGARLGEQYF.

The chain joins TRBV10-3 to TRBJ2-3, with D tentatively TRBD1 or TRBD2 (5 bases each). Trimming took 10 bases from V and 0 from J, leaving 20 bases between them. The germline gives CDR1 ENHRY, CDR2 SYGVKD. The CDR3 loop spans 16 amino acids. The CDR3 coding sequence is TGTGCCACCCAGGGTTTAGGACTTTCTAGCACAGATACGCAGTATTTT. This encodes CATQGLGLSSTDTQYF.

This chain uses TRBV7-6 with TRBJ1-2; 8 bases align to TRBD1. CDR3 length equals 15 residues. Trimming removed 2 bases from V and 7 bases from J; junction bases left unmatched: 9. Germline CDR1 reads SGHVS; CDR2 reads FNYEAQ. The DNA of the CDR3 is TGTGCCAGCAGCTTAAGCACGTCAGGGGGCGGTGGCTACACCTTC. Translating it yields CASSLSTSGGGGYTF.

The chain couples TRBV5-1 to TRBJ1-6, with unresolved D. Trimming stripped 0 bases from V and 10 bases from J, with 11 bases between. The CDR3 is 14 amino acids. The germline V gene has CDR1 SGHRS and CDR2 YFSETQ. The CDR3 DNA reads TGCGCCAGCAGCTTGGCCGAATTTATGTCACCCCTCCACTTT. Protein sequence: CASSLAEFMSPLHF.

This clonotype has just a few counts. This rearrangement joins TRBV7-6 to TRBJ2-1; TRBD1 is a possible D gene (5 bases). The germline V and J ends were trimmed by 4 bases and 7 bases, with 8 bases remaining between them. This CDR3 has 12 residues. CDR1 SGHVS and CDR2 FNYEAQ come from the germline V gene. The CDR3 DNA reads as TGTGCCAGCAGCTCTAACAGGAATGAGCAGTTCTTC. Translation: CASSSNRNEQFF.

The gene calls are TRBV4-1 and TRBJ1-1; maybe TRBD1 (5 bases). The CDR3 spans 16 residues. Trimming took 3 bases from V and 7 from J, leaving 21 bases between them. CDR1 and CDR2 from the germline V gene are MGHRA and YSYEKL. CDR3 bases: TGCGCCAGCAGCCACCTCACGGGGCAGGGAAAGGTTGAAGCTTTCTTT. Amino acids: CASSHLTGQGKVEAFF.

This clonotype was counted only a few times. The chain couples TRBV6-1 to TRBJ2-3; no definite D call. The CDR3 length is 16 residues. V was cut by 0 bases and J by 2 bases, with 12 bases left in between. Germline assignment: CDR1 MNHNS and CDR2 SASEGT. The CDR3 loop is CASSEAAGSSTDTQYF. CDR3 DNA: TGTGCCAGCAGTGAAGCAGCCGGCTCATCCACAGATACGCAGTATTTT.

This clonotype occurred a few times. The chain uses TRBV9 and TRBJ2-3, with TRBD2 matching 12 bases. The trim removed 4 bases at V and 0 bases at J, leaving 3 bases unmatched. Germline CDR1 and CDR2: SGDLS and YYNGEE. The length of the CDR3 is 16 residues. The CDR3 reads CASSPGTSGSTDTQYF. The DNA for the CDR3 is TGTGCCAGCAGCCCAGGGACTAGCGGGAGCACAGATACGCAGTATTTT. The whole variable domain, filled in from reference TRBV9 and TRBJ2-3, reads DSGVTQTPKHLITATGQRVTLRCSPRSGDLSVYWYQQSLDQGLQFLIQYYNGEERAKGNILERFSAQQFPDLHSELNLSSLELGDSALYFCASSPGTSGSTDTQYFGPGTRLTVL.

The chain combines TRBV6-1 with TRBJ2-5; D not resolved. V was trimmed by 4 bases and J by 2 bases, leaving 5 bases between them. CDR1 MNHNS and CDR2 SASEGT come from the germline V gene. CDR3 length: 12 residues. The DNA for the CDR3 is TGTGCCAGCAGTGCTAGTCAAGAGACCCAGTACTTC. Amino acid sequence: CASSASQETQYF.

The chain carries TRBV6-2 or TRBV6-3 and TRBJ1-5, with D possibly TRBD1 on 5 matching bases. Germline V CDR1 and CDR2: MNHEY, SVGEGT. This CDR3 is 15 amino acids long. Trimming pared 2 bases from V and 5 bases from J, leaving 13 bases between. The CDR3 sequence is CASSYGLLGDQPQHF. CDR3 DNA sequence: TGTGCCAGCAGTTACGGGTTGCTGGGGGATCAGCCCCAGCATTTT.

This clonotype occurred many times. V gene TRBV9 combines with J gene TRBJ2-6; D unclear. Between the trimmed V and J ends, which lost 7 bases and 2 bases, there was a span of 7 bases. This CDR3 has 13 residues. Germline assignment: CDR1 SGDLS and CDR2 YYNGEE. The CDR3 loop is CASGGTGANVLTF. DNA for the CDR3: TGTGCCAGCGGTGGGACTGGGGCCAACGTCCTGACTTTC.

This clonotype was seen a few times. The chain joins TRBV5-6 to TRBJ2-5; 7 bases map to TRBD1. Germline CDR1 reads SGHDT; CDR2 reads YYEEEE. V dropped 0 bases and J dropped 5; count of bases not matched to a gene: 4. The CDR3 consists of 14 residues. Here the CDR3 reads CASSLGRGYETQYF. As DNA, the CDR3 is TGTGCCAGCAGCTTGGGCAGGGGGTATGAGACCCAGTACTTC.

The chain joins TRBV7-9 to TRBJ2-1; 11 bases are shared with TRBD2. The CDR3 runs to 17 residues. CDR1 SEHNR and CDR2 FQNEAQ come from the germline V gene (reference sequence). V shed 2 bases, J shed 2 bases, and the junction held 5 bases outside the gene matches. CDR3 in DNA: TGTGCCAGCAGCTTAAGGCCGGGACTAGCGGCCTACAATGAGCAGTTCTTC. Its protein is CASSLRPGLAAYNEQFF.

This sequence joins TRBV11-2 and TRBJ2-7, with TRBD1 as a possible D gene (6 bases). This CDR3 is 15 amino acids long. V was clipped by 5 bases and J by 0 bases, with 14 bases between them. Germline V lookup: CDR1 SGHAT, CDR2 FQNNGV. CDR3 amino acids: CASSPRRQVSYEQYF. For the CDR3, the DNA is TGTGCCAGCAGCCCTAGGCGACAGGTCTCCTACGAGCAGTACTTC.

Regarding this clonotype: Its ends do not fully match the called genes, so a read error is possible. The chain has TRBV5-1 and TRBJ2-1; the match to TRBD2 covers 10 bases. The CDR3 loop spans 15 amino acids. From germline, CDR1 is SGHRS and CDR2 YFSETQ. The CDR3 sequence: CASSISGGAYNEQFF. The DNA for the CDR3 is TGCGCCAGCAGCATCAGCGGGGGGGCCTATAATGAGCAGTTCTTC.